A single sample gave rise to the 4 T cell receptor beta chains below, sequenced in a study of CD8 T cells in ankylosing spondylitis. Each CDR3 protein is one row after TCRdb ran MiXCR on the 5' RACE reads. Of approximately 250,000 distinct CDR3 sequences listed, 8% to 11% were seen once; the top ten hold 2% to 3%. Sequencing used blood, either unsorted or a sorted T cell fraction (not recorded which). These receptors all come from a male donor with ankylosing spondylitis or in good health (not recorded which).

The rearrangement uses TRBV12-3 or TRBV12-4 and TRBJ2-2, with D possibly being TRBD1 (5 bases). The CDR3 consists of 15 residues. V lost 6 bases, J lost 7 bases, and 18 bases lay in between. CDR3 protein: CASSPRTYTGGELFF. Written as DNA, the CDR3 is TGTGCCAGCAGCCCTAGGACATATACCGGCGGGGAGCTGTTTTTT.

This clonotype was seen only once. V usage is TRBV20-1 and J usage is TRBJ2-3; 9 positions match TRBD2. The CDR3 is 16 residues long. The junction had 6 bases not matched to a gene; V was cut back by 0 bases and J by 2 bases. CDR1 and CDR2 (germline): DFQATT, SNEGSKA (reference sequence). The CDR3: CSARDSSGGITDTQYF. The CDR3 bases are TGCAGTGCTAGAGATAGTAGCGGGGGTATCACAGATACGCAGTATTTT.

This clonotype was seen repeatedly, ten times or more. The V call is TRBV7-2, the J call TRBJ2-1; D unresolved. V was clipped by 2 bases and J by 9 bases, with 11 bases between them. There are 13 residues in the CDR3. Germline values: CDR1 SGHTA, CDR2 FQGNSA. CDR3 loop: CASSLFSIVEQFF. Written as DNA, the CDR3 is TGTGCCAGCAGCTTATTTTCTATAGTTGAGCAGTTCTTC.

This clonotype occurred many times. The V gene is TRBV3-1, the J gene TRBJ2-1; D ambiguous. Germline V CDR1 and CDR2: LGHDT, YNNKEL (reference sequence). Trimming took off 3 bases at V and 7 bases at J, with 7 bases between the two ends. The CDR3 covers 12 residues. CDR3 amino acids: CASSQWTNEQFF. In nucleotides, the CDR3 is TGTGCCAGCAGCCAGTGGACGAATGAGCAGTTCTTC.